These T cell receptor beta chains were read from a single sample in a study of post-analysis software for immune sequencing data. TCRdb re-called the PCR reads with MiXCR, one entry per CDR3 protein. The sample consists of about 460,000 distinct CDR3 sequences, approximately 45% of them appearing once. The material sequenced was blood. The receptors stem from a girl aged 10 to 17 with multiple sclerosis. Each CDR3 is given with its conserved first and last residue. Each record gives: J gene, clone size, V gene, D gene, CDR3 protein, CDR3 DNA. The D gene is left open where the match is weak. Clone size is shown for a subset of rows, as once, few, many or a class of expanded clone.

J: TRBJ2-5; size: few; V: TRBV20-1; D: TRBD2; CDR3: CSARGTRPPETQYF; DNA: TGCAGTGCTAGAGGGACTAGGCCCCCAGAGACCCAGTACTTC
J: TRBJ2-1; size: many; V: TRBV5-1; D: TRBD2; CDR3: CASTKGGGYNEQFF; DNA: TGCGCCAGCACGAAGGGCGGGGGCTACAATGAGCAGTTCTTC
J: TRBJ1-6; size: .; V: TRBV5-1; D: .; CDR3: CASSLSPGDGGNSPLHF; DNA: TGCGCCAGCAGCTTGTCCCCAGGGGATGGCGGAAATTCACCCCTCCACTTT
J: TRBJ2-1; size: few; V: TRBV7-6; D: TRBD1; CDR3: CASSVMGQSHPNEQFF; DNA: TGTGCCAGCAGCGTAATGGGACAGAGCCATCCCAATGAGCAGTTCTTC
J: TRBJ2-1; size: few; V: TRBV20-1; D: .; CDR3: CSARIGATHYNEQFF; DNA: TGCAGTGCCAGGATAGGCGCGACGCATTACAATGAGCAGTTCTTC
J: TRBJ1-1; size: .; V: TRBV4-1; D: .; CDR3: CASSQVDQLAFF; DNA: TGCGCCAGCAGCCAAGTCGATCAGTTGGCTTTCTTT
J: TRBJ2-7; size: .; V: TRBV20-1; D: TRBD2; CDR3: CSARDPLLAGRYEQYF; DNA: TGCAGTGCTAGAGACCCTCTACTAGCGGGAAGATACGAGCAGTACTTC
J: TRBJ1-1; size: .; V: TRBV20-1; D: TRBD1; CDR3: CSASAGQGETEAFF; DNA: TGCAGTGCTAGTGCCGGACAGGGGGAAACTGAAGCTTTCTTT
J: TRBJ2-7; size: few; V: TRBV9; D: TRBD1; CDR3: CASSVRQGVSDEQYF; DNA: TGTGCCAGCAGCGTGAGACAGGGGGTCTCTGACGAGCAGTACTTC
J: TRBJ2-7; size: few; V: TRBV4-1; D: .; CDR3: CASSQGDDGYSYEQYF; DNA: TGCGCCAGCAGCCAAGGGGACGACGGGTACTCCTACGAGCAGTACTTC
J: TRBJ2-7; size: .; V: TRBV11-2; D: .; CDR3: CASSLSLGDSYEQYF; DNA: TGTGCCAGCAGCTTAAGTTTGGGGGATTCCTACGAGCAGTACTTC
J: TRBJ2-1; size: few; V: TRBV20-1; D: TRBD1; CDR3: CSATDREDEQFF; DNA: TGCAGTGCTACGGACAGGGAAGATGAGCAGTTCTTC
J: TRBJ2-7; size: .; V: TRBV15; D: .; CDR3: CATADSLSSYEQYF; DNA: TGTGCCACTGCGGACAGCTTAAGCTCCTACGAGCAGTACTTC
J: TRBJ2-3; size: .; V: TRBV11-2; D: .; CDR3: CASSLELSYETSKTDTQYF; DNA: TGTGCCAGCAGCTTAGAACTTAGCTACGAGACTAGTAAGACAGATACGCAGTATTTT
J: TRBJ2-3; size: few; V: TRBV20-1; D: .; CDR3: CSARRLEPTDTQYF; DNA: TGCAGTGCTAGGCGACTAGAGCCCACAGATACGCAGTATTTT
J: TRBJ2-5; size: .; V: TRBV24-1; D: .; CDR3: CATSASPPGDWETQYF; DNA: TGTGCCACCAGTGCCTCCCCTCCAGGGGATTGGGAGACCCAGTACTTC
J: TRBJ2-3; size: .; V: TRBV2; D: TRBD2; CDR3: CASRPSGASTDTQYF; DNA: TGTGCCAGCAGGCCTAGCGGGGCTAGCACAGATACGCAGTATTTT
J: TRBJ2-7; size: few; V: TRBV12-3/TRBV12-4; D: TRBD2; CDR3: CASRVAGGYEQYF; DNA: TGTGCCAGCAGGGTAGCGGGAGGGTACGAGCAGTACTTC
J: TRBJ2-7; size: few; V: TRBV6-2/TRBV6-3; D: .; CDR3: CASSYVPREQYF; DNA: TGTGCCAGCAGTTACGTTCCGCGGGAGCAGTACTTC
J: TRBJ1-5; size: few; V: TRBV7-2; D: .; CDR3: CASSLDGWQPQHF; DNA: TGTGCCAGCAGCTTAGACGGATGGCAGCCCCAGCATTTT
J: TRBJ2-1; size: few; V: TRBV7-2; D: TRBD2; CDR3: CASSSGGPYNEQFF; DNA: TGTGCCAGCAGCTCGGGGGGGCCTTACAATGAGCAGTTCTTC
J: TRBJ2-7; size: .; V: TRBV11-2; D: .; CDR3: CASSIEAWGEQYF; DNA: TGTGCCAGCAGCATTGAGGCCTGGGGCGAGCAGTACTTC